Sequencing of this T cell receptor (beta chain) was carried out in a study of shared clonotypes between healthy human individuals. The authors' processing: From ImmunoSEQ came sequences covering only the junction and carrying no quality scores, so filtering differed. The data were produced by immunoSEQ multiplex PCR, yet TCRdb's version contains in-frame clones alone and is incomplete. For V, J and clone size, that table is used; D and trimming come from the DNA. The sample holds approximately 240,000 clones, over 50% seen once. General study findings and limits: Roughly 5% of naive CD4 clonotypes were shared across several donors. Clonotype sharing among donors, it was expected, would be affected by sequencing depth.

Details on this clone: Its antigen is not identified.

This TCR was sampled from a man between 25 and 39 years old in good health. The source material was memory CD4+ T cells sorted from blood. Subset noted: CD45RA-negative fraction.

The DNA of the CDR3 is TGTGCCATAAAGACTAGCGGGAGTACAGATACGCAGTATTTT. Translation: CAIKTSGSTDTQYF. This sequence joins TRBV10-3 and TRBJ2-3; 12 nucleotides agree with TRBD2. This CDR3 contains 14 residues. The germline gives CDR1 ENHRY, CDR2 SYGVKD. Trimming cost V 9 bases and J 3 bases; bases outside gene matches: 4.